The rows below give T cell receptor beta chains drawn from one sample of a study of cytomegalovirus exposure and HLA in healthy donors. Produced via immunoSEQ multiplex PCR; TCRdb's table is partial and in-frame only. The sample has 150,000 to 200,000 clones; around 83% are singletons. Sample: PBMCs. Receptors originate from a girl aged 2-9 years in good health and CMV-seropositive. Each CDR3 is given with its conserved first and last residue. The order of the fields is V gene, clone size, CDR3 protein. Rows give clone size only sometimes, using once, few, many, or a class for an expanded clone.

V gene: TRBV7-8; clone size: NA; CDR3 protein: CASAETRLAPQETQYF
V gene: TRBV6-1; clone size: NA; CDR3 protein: CASRRTLAWEQFF
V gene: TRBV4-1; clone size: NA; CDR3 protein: CASSHSGGNTIYF
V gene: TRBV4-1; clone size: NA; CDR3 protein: CASSQETVYGYTF
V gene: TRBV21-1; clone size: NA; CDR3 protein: CASSFQGARGNTEAFF
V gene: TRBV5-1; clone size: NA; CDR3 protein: CASSFLAAPRAGELFF
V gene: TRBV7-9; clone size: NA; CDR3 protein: CASSSTRGTDTQYF
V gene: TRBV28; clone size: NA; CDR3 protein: CASSPDRGEGQPQHF
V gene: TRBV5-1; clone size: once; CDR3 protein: CASSSDSGSYNEQFF
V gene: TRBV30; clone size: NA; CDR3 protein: CAWSGGAGVQNPYEQYF
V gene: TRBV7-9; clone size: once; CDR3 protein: CASSFRLDAEQFF
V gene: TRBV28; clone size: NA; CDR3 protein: CASSFRLASRSGANVLTF
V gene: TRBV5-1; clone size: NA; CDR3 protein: CASSSGRAPAGELFF
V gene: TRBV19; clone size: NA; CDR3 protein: CASTPKDYQSSGNTIYF
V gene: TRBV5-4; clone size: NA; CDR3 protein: CASSPGTSGSLDTQYF
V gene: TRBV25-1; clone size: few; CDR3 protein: CAVSGTGATDTQYF
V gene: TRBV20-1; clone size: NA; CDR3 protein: CSARGQGHAF
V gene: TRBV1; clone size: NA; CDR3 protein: CTSSLLLLRCSSYEKLFF